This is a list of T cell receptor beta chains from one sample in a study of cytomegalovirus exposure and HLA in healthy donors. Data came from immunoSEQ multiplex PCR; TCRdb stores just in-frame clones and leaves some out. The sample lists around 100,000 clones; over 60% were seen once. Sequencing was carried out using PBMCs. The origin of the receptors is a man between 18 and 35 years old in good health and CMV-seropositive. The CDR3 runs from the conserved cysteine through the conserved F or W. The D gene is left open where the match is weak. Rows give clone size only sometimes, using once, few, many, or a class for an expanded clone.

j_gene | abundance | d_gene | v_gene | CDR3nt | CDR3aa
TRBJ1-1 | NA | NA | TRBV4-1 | TGCGCCAGCAGGCAAGGGGTTGGGGCTCCTGAAGCTTTCTTT | CASRQGVGAPEAFF
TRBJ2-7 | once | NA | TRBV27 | TGTGCCAGCAGCAAGTATTTAGGGGCCGTTACCTACGAGCAGTACTTC | CASSKYLGAVTYEQYF
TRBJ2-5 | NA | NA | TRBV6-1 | TGTGCCAGCAGTGAAGCGGTAACTAGAAGCTACCAAGAGACCCAGTACTTC | CASSEAVTRSYQETQYF
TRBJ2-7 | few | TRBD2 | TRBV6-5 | TGTGCCAGCAGGCCAACTAGCGGGGGGGCCGAGTACTTC | CASRPTSGGAEYF
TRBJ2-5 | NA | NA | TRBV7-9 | TGTGCCAGCAGCGAGCCCATATGGGAGACCCAGTACTTC | CASSEPIWETQYF
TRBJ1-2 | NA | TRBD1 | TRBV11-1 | TGTGCCAGCAGCCCCGGGACAGGGAGATATGGCTACACCTTC | CASSPGTGRYGYTF
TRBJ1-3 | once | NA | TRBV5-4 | TGTGCCAGCAGCTTCCAGGGTGGCGGAAACACCATATATTTT | CASSFQGGGNTIYF
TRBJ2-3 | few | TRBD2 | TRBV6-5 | TGTGCCAGCAGCCCGTCCGGGACTAACACAGATACGCAGTATTTT | CASSPSGTNTDTQYF
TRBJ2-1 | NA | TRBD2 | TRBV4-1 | TGCGCCAGCAGCCCTACGGGGGGGATGTACAATGAGCAGTTCTTC | CASSPTGGMYNEQFF
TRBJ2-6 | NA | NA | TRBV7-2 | TGTGCCAGCAGCCCCGTTCTCGGGACTGGGGCCAACGTCCTGACTTTC | CASSPVLGTGANVLTF